This note documents a single TCR beta chain sequence. It has no known antigen specificity. The input lacks base qualities; no much larger clone sits a single base away. The germline V gene specifies SGHAT as CDR1 and FQNNGV as CDR2. The CDR3 contains 13 residues, cysteine and phenylalanine counted. The only DNA kept is the CDR3, 39 bases in frame from the first base. V is shortened by 5 bases, J by 4 bases, and the region joining them spans 11 bases. This record belongs to a study of cytotoxic CD8 clonotypes in ibrutinib-treated CLL (dated by TCRdb to 2020 to 2022). Some background on the complete study: The cohort had about a dozen relapsed/refractory and around 14 treatment-naive patients; around 17 were IGHV unmutated. Responses were partial in around 25 patients and complete in 2; after median 68 months follow-up, around 15 stayed in remission and about twelve progressed. Cryopreserved peripheral blood mononuclear cells were collected before treatment, at response, and at either disease progression or sustained remission. Samples at response were collected after a median of about 13 months of treatment, with a range of roughly 6 to 40 months. Of the 86 participants in the trial, about two dozen had longitudinal samples available. Patients were still on ibrutinib when every remission and progressive disease sample was collected. An average of approximately 260,000 productive templates and around 100,000 productive rearrangements was obtained per sample.

The paper's findings and limits, for the study overall: At baseline, clonality was higher than in age-matched healthy donors and showed a strong correlation with circulating CD8+ T-cell counts. Public clonotypes were found to be uncommon and were observed to contract or remain stable during treatment; the increase in clonality was shown to reflect expansion of private clonotypes at ibrutinib response. An increase in clonality was observed at ibrutinib response, with clonality remaining stable during sustained remission and falling back toward baseline at progression. Lymph node repertoires were not examined, and the timing of sampling was not matched between patients in sustained remission and those whose disease progressed.

What this sample's time point label stands for: eleven to twelve months on ibrutinib. Roughly 2.2 micrograms of genomic DNA were extracted from cryopreserved PBMCs for TCR beta library preparation. Longitudinal blood samples from CLL patients on ibrutinib monotherapy underwent high-throughput TCR beta sequencing. The patients were enrolled in a single-center, open-label phase 2 trial of ibrutinib monotherapy. A MiSeq instrument was used for deep resolution sequencing, which targeted depths ranging from 1 in 1 million up to 1 in 200,000 T cells, with coverage averaging 10x for each clonotype. The immunoSEQ hsTCRB Kit was used to generate TCR beta libraries. For the original study's pipeline: The data were analyzed with ImmunoSEQ Analyzer and ImmunoSEQ Data Assistant, and V, D and J gene assignments followed IMGT definitions. Clonality, which ranges from 0 to 1, was calculated as one minus the normalized Shannon entropy of productive rearrangement frequencies. Public clonotype analysis was restricted to overrepresented clonotypes comprising at least 0.05% of each patient's repertoire. Approximately 14 age-matched healthy donor repertoires from immuneACCESS served as clonality controls. The immuneACCESS repertoire file appears here via TCRdb, limited to in-frame rearrangements. These files lack a portion of the clones; in checked studies, under half of the deficit traces to unresolved V genes, and the cause of the others is not known. V, J and clone size reflect that table, while D and trimming were determined from the DNA. The sample table shows roughly 200,000 clones, and approximately 75% are seen once. About an eighth of the sample belongs to the ten largest clones.

The chain uses TRBV11-2 and TRBJ1-1, with the D gene too uncertain to name. The receptor's source is a human donor with chronic lymphocytic leukemia. This sample comprised PBMCs, obtained after 12 months of ibrutinib treatment. Read as DNA, the sequence is TGTGCCAGCAGCGCGACCGATGGCACTGAAGCTTTCTTT. Protein translation: CASSATDGTEAFF.